This entry features one T cell receptor beta chain sequence. The junction shows a germline mismatch at one end, possibly a read error. CDR3 and TCR beta VDJ profiling relied on genomic DNA as the template. MiXCR, applied by TCRdb to the reads, yields one record per CDR3 protein. In the table there are some 68,000 distinct CDR3 sequences, roughly half of which are singletons. The sample comes from a study of CD8+CD57+ T cells in acquired aplastic anemia. In the study overall: The sorted CD4+ and CD8+ cells yielded an average approximately 3.2 ug of DNA.

Per germline, CDR1 WSHSY and CDR2 SAAADI. The CDR3 is 14 amino acids. The sample comprised sorted CD4+, CD8+, or CD8+CD57+ T cells (not recorded which) from PBMCs. This rearrangement joins TRBV10-2 to TRBJ2-3, with 7 positions matching TRBD1. This TCR was sampled from a human donor in good health, serving as a control. Here the CDR3 DNA reads TGCACCAGCAGCCCGGGACAGCGGCCAGATACGCGGTATTTT. Translation: CTSSPGQRPDTRYF.